These 14 T cell receptor beta chains originate from one sample sequenced in a study of PD-L1 blockade in urothelial cancer. Data came from immunoSEQ multiplex PCR; TCRdb stores just in-frame clones and leaves some out. This sample has tens of thousands of clones, with almost 85% found just once. This material consisted of PBMCs, taken around atezolizumab (anti-PD-L1) treatment. These receptor sequences come from a man between 65 and 85 years old with urothelial cancer.

The chain is built from TRBV5-5 and TRBJ2-1, with TRBD2 matching over 8 bases. Germline CDR1 and CDR2: SGHKS and YYEKEE (reference sequence). The CDR3 spans 15 residues. V gave up 1 base and J gave up 4 bases; unmatched junction bases: 4. CDR3 amino acids: CASSLLASGYNEQFF. The DNA of the CDR3 is TGTGCCAGCAGCTTGCTTGCTAGCGGGTACAATGAGCAGTTCTTC.

The genes are TRBV10-3 and TRBJ1-1; the D gene is possibly TRBD1 (5 bases). In germline, CDR1 is ENHRY, CDR2 SYGVKD. V was shortened by 6 bases and J by 4 bases, with 12 bases between the two germline ends. CDR3 length: 13 amino acids. For the CDR3, the DNA is TGTGCCATCAGCCCCTGGGGGGGCACTGAAGCTTTCTTT. This sequence encodes CAISPWGGTEAFF.

The rearrangement joins TRBV6-5 to TRBJ2-7; 10 bases fit TRBD2. The ends lost 10 bases at V and 4 bases at J; junction bases unmatched: 4. Germline V gives CDR1 MNHEY, CDR2 SVGAGI. This CDR3 has 12 amino acids. The CDR3 reads CATRAGGYEQYF. CDR3 DNA: TGTGCCACAAGAGCGGGAGGGTACGAGCAGTACTTC.

The chain joins TRBV6-1 to TRBJ2-1; 9 nucleotides match TRBD2. Per germline, CDR1 MNHNS and CDR2 SASEGT. The length of the CDR3 is 15 residues. V lost 1 base and J lost 5; bases outside the gene matches: 3. CDR3: CASSEGGRAHNEQFF. CDR3 in DNA: TGTGCCAGCAGTGAAGGCGGGAGGGCCCACAATGAGCAGTTCTTC.

The rearrangement links TRBV6-1 to TRBJ2-1, with TRBD2 matching over 8 bases. CDR3 length: 13 amino acids. The V gene's germline CDR1 is MNHNS and CDR2 SASEGT. The V segment lost 4 bases and the J segment 9 bases; nucleotides outside the gene matches: 5. CDR3 DNA sequence: TGTGCCAGCAGTGGAGCGGGAGATAGTGAGCAGTTCTTC. Translating it yields CASSGAGDSEQFF.

The gene calls are TRBV19 and TRBJ2-7, with TRBD1 matching 10 bases. CDR1 is LNHDA, CDR2 SQIVND, per germline (reference sequence). Unmatched junction bases numbered 7, after V lost 5 bases and J lost 6 bases. The CDR3 spans 14 residues. The CDR3 sequence: CASSPGTGVSEQYF. CDR3 bases: TGTGCCAGTAGTCCCGGGACAGGGGTCTCCGAGCAGTACTTC.

Points on this clone: The CDR3 end shows no conserved phenylalanine or tryptophan, and so a read error is likely. The DNA is omitted, as the CDR3 cannot be located on it reliably, and the CDR3 follows TCRdb's listing. This sequence joins TRBV6-5 and TRBJ1-1; TRBD1 is the table's D call, not checked against the DNA. Germline assignment: CDR1 MNHEY and CDR2 SVGAGI. The CDR3 region is 13 residues in length, termini included. The CDR3 here is CASSNPGQRYGSV.

This clone was counted a few times. The chain employs TRBV6-1 and TRBJ1-5, with a weak D call TRBD1 (5 bases). This CDR3 has 13 amino acids. V dropped 3 bases and J dropped 10 bases, with 13 bases sitting between them. Germline V gene sequence: CDR1 MNHNS, CDR2 SASEGT. The CDR3 sequence: CASSEETVLPQHF. The CDR3 nucleotides are TGTGCCAGCAGTGAGGAGACAGTATTACCCCAGCATTTT.

The genes are TRBV27 and TRBJ2-1, with 10 bases lining up with TRBD2. The CDR3 consists of 17 residues. Per germline, CDR1 MNHEY and CDR2 SMNVEV (reference sequence). V lost 2 bases to trimming and J lost 5 bases; unmatched junction nucleotides: 9. CDR3 coding DNA: TGTGCCAGCAGTTTAACGGGCGGACTAGCGGTGAACAATGAGCAGTTCTTC. It yields the protein CASSLTGGLAVNNEQFF.

This clone was seen a few times. The V call is TRBV2, the J call TRBJ2-5; D uncertain. The CDR3 is 13 residues long. The V and J ends lost 1 base and 5 bases respectively, with 8 bases between them. Looked up from germline, CDR1 is SNHLY and CDR2 is FYNNEI. CDR3 region: CASSEVLGETQYF. CDR3 coding DNA: TGTGCCAGCAGTGAAGTTCTAGGCGAGACCCAGTACTTC.

This clone was detected once. The chain links TRBV5-4 to TRBJ1-2, with no clear D. Germline CDR1 and CDR2: SGHNT and YYREEE (reference sequence). The V end lost 0 bases, the J end lost 0 bases, and 9 bases lay between the germline ends. The CDR3 consists of 15 residues. DNA for the CDR3: TGTGCCAGCAGCTTGGGGCAGACATCTAACTATGGCTACACCTTC. It specifies CASSLGQTSNYGYTF.

V and J are TRBV9 and TRBJ2-5, with D possibly being TRBD1 (7 bases). V was pared by 0 bases and J by 5 bases, with 14 bases between. This CDR3 has 15 amino acids. The germline V gene encodes CDR1 SGDLS and CDR2 YYNGEE. CDR3 sequence: CASSVGQGLGETQYF. The CDR3 coding sequence is TGTGCCAGCAGCGTAGGACAGGGACTTGGGGAGACCCAGTACTTC.

The chain joins TRBV6-5 to TRBJ2-1; maybe TRBD2 (5 bases). Per the germline V gene, CDR1 is MNHEY and CDR2 is SVGAGI. Trimming took off 6 bases at V and 4 bases at J, with 10 bases between the two ends. This CDR3 region has 13 residues. CDR3 bases: TGTGCCAGCAGGCCCGGGATATACAATGAGCAGTTCTTC. Translation: CASRPGIYNEQFF.

V gene TRBV7-8 combines with J gene TRBJ2-1, with TRBD2 matching over 11 bases. V dropped 6 bases and J dropped 10; count of bases not matched to a gene: 11. Germline V gene sequence: CDR1 SGHVS, CDR2 FQNEAQ. This CDR3 is 15 amino acids long. The CDR3: CASRNLAGGGGEQFF. DNA of the CDR3: TGTGCCAGCAGGAATCTAGCGGGAGGCGGTGGCGAGCAGTTCTTC.